The clone carrying this T cell receptor (beta chain) was recorded at least ten times. Its target is unknown. The length of the CDR3 is 16 residues. Looked up from germline, CDR1 is KGHSH and CDR2 is LQKENI. With 3 bases clipped from V and 2 bases from J, the junction kept 6 bases outside the gene matches. The data were obtained in a study of neurological immune-mediated disorders. Study-wide results and limits: None of the CDR3 amino acid sequences of expanded clones recurred across subjects, suggesting private repertoires in all groups.

With 10-nucleotide random UMIs included, cDNA was synthesized by 5'RACE. TCRdb passed the 5' RACE reads through MiXCR, listing each CDR3 protein once. In the table there are about 38,000 distinct CDR3 sequences, approximately 5% of which are singletons. The sequence was obtained from a man younger than 30 in good health. Sequenced: CD4+ T cells from blood. This rearrangement joins TRBV18 to TRBJ1-5, with 8 nucleotides matching TRBD1. The CDR3 coding sequence is TGTGCCAGCTCACCCGGGACAGGCGGTCGCAATCAGCCCCAGCATTTT. Encoded protein: CASSPGTGGRNQPQHF.